Listed below are T cell receptor beta chains from one sample, sequenced in a study of blood T cell repertoires in COVID-19. Produced via immunoSEQ multiplex PCR; TCRdb's table is partial and in-frame only. The sample carries about 150,000 clones, 70% to 90% recorded once. What was sequenced was peripheral blood. These receptors originate from a man older than 75 with COVID-19, enrolled during active disease. The CDR3 runs from the conserved cysteine through the conserved F or W. D genes are given only for firm matches. Clone size is shown for a subset of rows, as once, few, many or a class of expanded clone.

cdr3_length clone_size j_call v_call d_call cdr3_aa cdr3_nt
14 - TRBJ1-4 TRBV19 - CASSLDRTNEKLFF TGTGCCAGTAGCCTCGACAGAACTAATGAAAAACTGTTTTTT
15 - TRBJ2-3 TRBV4-1 - CASSQMTEFTDTQYF TGCGCCAGCAGCCAGATGACAGAGTTCACAGATACGCAGTATTTT
19 - TRBJ2-1 TRBV19 TRBD2 CASTQILGTSGGTYNEQFF TGTGCCAGTACCCAAATCCTCGGGACTAGCGGGGGGACCTACAATGAGCAGTTCTTC
12 - TRBJ2-5 TRBV14 - CASSPGEETQYF TGTGCCAGCAGCCCAGGTGAAGAGACCCAGTACTTC
13 few TRBJ2-7 TRBV6-5 - CASSSGGPYEQYF TGTGCCAGCAGCTCCGGGGGGCCCTACGAGCAGTACTTC
15 few TRBJ2-7 TRBV5-1 TRBD1 CASSLDGTGTDEQYF TGCGCCAGCAGCCTGGATGGGACAGGGACGGACGAGCAGTACTTC
13 - TRBJ2-5 TRBV5-1 - CASSLATEETQYF TGCGCCAGCAGCTTGGCGACTGAAGAGACCCAGTACTTC
15 - TRBJ1-1 TRBV10-3 - CAISDHGGSNTEAFF TGTGCCATCAGTGATCATGGAGGTTCGAACACTGAAGCTTTCTTT
16 - TRBJ2-3 TRBV9 - CASSVGASDELDTQYF TGTGCCAGCAGCGTAGGGGCTAGCGACGAGTTAGATACGCAGTATTTT
16 - TRBJ1-2 TRBV6-5 - CASSYSSVNPNYGYTF TGTGCCAGCAGTTACAGTTCAGTGAACCCTAACTATGGCTACACCTTC
15 - TRBJ1-6 TRBV5-4 - CASSLEGAGNSPLHF TGTGCCAGCAGCTTGGAAGGTGCGGGCAATTCACCCCTCCACTTT
14 - TRBJ1-2 TRBV6-2/TRBV6-3 - CASSYPVFGDGYTF TGTGCCAGCAGTTATCCGGTGTTCGGGGATGGCTACACCTTC
15 - TRBJ1-6 TRBV2 TRBD1 CASRIAGQGSSPLHF TGTGCCAGCAGGATCGCGGGACAGGGCTCTTCACCCCTCCACTTT
14 - TRBJ2-1 TRBV7-9 TRBD2 CASKGRGSYNEQFF TGTGCCAGCAAGGGGCGGGGGAGTTACAATGAGCAGTTCTTC
14 - TRBJ1-2 TRBV2 - CASRFTGGNRGYTF TGTGCCAGCAGATTCACAGGCGGAAATAGGGGCTACACCTTC
15 - TRBJ1-6 TRBV2 - CASSEVRGIGSPLHF TGTGCCAGCAGTGAAGTAAGGGGTATCGGTTCACCCCTCCACTTT
13 - TRBJ2-3 TRBV2 - CASLIEGADTQYF TGTGCCAGCCTGATCGAGGGGGCAGATACGCAGTATTTT
15 - TRBJ1-2 TRBV2 TRBD1 CASSEGMGQAFGYTF TGTGCCAGCAGTGAAGGTATGGGACAGGCTTTCGGCTACACCTTC
19 - TRBJ2-2 TRBV18 - CASSPQTSLGGGGTGELFF TGTGCCAGCTCACCACAGACTAGCCTCGGCGGAGGGGGAACCGGGGAGCTGTTTTTT
12 - TRBJ1-6 TRBV2 - CASSPERSPLHF TGTGCCAGCAGCCCCGAGAGATCACCCCTCCACTTT
15 few TRBJ1-1 TRBV7-9 - CASSTLQGGNTEAFF TGTGCCAGCAGCACTCTGCAAGGAGGGAACACTGAAGCTTTCTTT
14 - TRBJ2-5 TRBV2 - CASSEVTAEETQYF TGTGCCAGCAGTGAGGTGACTGCAGAAGAGACCCAGTACTTC
16 - TRBJ1-1 TRBV19 TRBD1 CASSFDRAAMNTEAFF TGTGCCAGTAGTTTTGACAGGGCAGCCATGAACACTGAAGCTTTCTTT
13 - TRBJ1-5 TRBV3-1/TRBV3-2 - CASSQSSNQPQHF TGTGCCAGCAGCCAGAGTAGCAATCAGCCCCAGCATTTT
16 - TRBJ2-3 TRBV11-3 TRBD1 CASSPQGQGVTDTQYF TGTGCCAGCAGCCCCCAGGGACAGGGAGTCACAGATACGCAGTATTTT
13 - TRBJ2-1 TRBV25-1 - CASSETGRGWQFF TGTGCCAGCAGTGAAACAGGCCGCGGTTGGCAGTTCTTC
15 - TRBJ2-5 TRBV9 TRBD2 CASSHQRGGQETQYF TGTGCCAGCAGCCACCAGCGGGGGGGCCAAGAGACCCAGTACTTC
14 - TRBJ1-1 TRBV7-9 TRBD1 CASSPGTGDTEAFF TGTGCCAGCAGCCCCGGGACAGGGGACACTGAAGCTTTCTTT
14 - TRBJ1-4 TRBV3-1/TRBV3-2 TRBD1 CASSQGQGGEKLFF TGTGCCAGCAGCCAAGGGCAGGGGGGTGAAAAACTGTTTTTT
15 few TRBJ2-1 TRBV3-1/TRBV3-2 TRBD1 CASSQDQGTDNEQFF TGTGCCAGCAGCCAAGATCAAGGGACAGACAATGAGCAGTTCTTC
17 - TRBJ2-1 TRBV6-1 TRBD2 CASSEARGRGGRNEQFF TGTGCCAGCAGTGAAGCTCGCGGGCGGGGGGGCCGGAATGAGCAGTTCTTC
14 - TRBJ2-2 TRBV19 - CASSRDKASGELFF TGTGCCAGTAGCCGGGACAAAGCAAGCGGGGAGCTGTTTTTT
13 - TRBJ1-6 TRBV9 - CASGRDYNSPLHF TGTGCCAGCGGTCGGGATTATAATTCACCCCTCCACTTT
13 - TRBJ1-4 TRBV18 - CASSPGENEKLFF TGTGCCAGCTCACCAGGGGAGAATGAAAAACTGTTTTTT
22 - TRBJ2-1 TRBV7-3 TRBD2 CASSLTSSTSGGQMDSYNEQFF TGTGCCAGCAGCCTTACTTCCTCGACTAGCGGGGGGCAAATGGATTCCTACAATGAGCAGTTCTTC
14 - TRBJ1-1 TRBV6-5 TRBD1 CASSSGRGDTEAFF TGTGCCAGCAGTTCCGGCAGGGGGGACACTGAAGCTTTCTTT
15 - TRBJ1-2 TRBV6-6 TRBD1 CASTHPDRANYGYTF TGTGCCAGCACACACCCGGACAGGGCCAACTATGGCTACACCTTC
13 few TRBJ1-1 TRBV7-9 - CASSLQGNTEAFF TGTGCCAGCAGCTTACAGGGGAACACTGAAGCTTTCTTT
14 - TRBJ2-2 TRBV7-5 - CARSEGLAPGELFF TGTGCCAGAAGCGAGGGACTAGCCCCCGGGGAGCTGTTTTTT
13 - TRBJ1-2 TRBV6-5 - CASSYRANYGYTF TGTGCCAGCAGTTACCGTGCTAACTATGGCTACACCTTC
15 - TRBJ1-6 TRBV2 - CASGPEAPYNSPLHF TGTGCCAGCGGTCCAGAGGCCCCCTATAATTCACCCCTCCACTTT